This entry features one TCR beta chain sequence. As handled by the study authors: From reference gene primer amplification, estimates of nucleated cell counts were derived. Sequenced by immunoSEQ multiplex PCR; TCRdb stores in-frame clones only, minus some. V, J and clone size are taken as reported in that table, and D and trimming were inferred from the DNA itself. The table includes about 190,000 clones, about 88% detected once. The CDR3 spans 16 residues. Between the trimmed V and J ends, which lost 1 base and 3 bases, there was a span of 16 bases. Germline CDR1 and CDR2: LGHNA and YNFKEQ. The entry originates in a study of blood T cell repertoires in COVID-19. Overall study context: Samples taken during acute and convalescent COVID-19 were collected in the United States, Italy and Spain. Sources were T cells, B-cell-depleted T cells, or PBMCs; the material itself was cDNA or gDNA.

Sequencing input: peripheral blood. This TCR was recovered from a woman aged 40 to 55 who had recovered from COVID-19. V usage is TRBV4-2 and J usage is TRBJ2-7; D possibly corresponds to TRBD1 (5 bases). The CDR3 DNA is TGTGCCAGCAGCCAAGCAATTGCCCAGGGTTTCTACGAGCAGTACTTC. Its translation is CASSQAIAQGFYEQYF.